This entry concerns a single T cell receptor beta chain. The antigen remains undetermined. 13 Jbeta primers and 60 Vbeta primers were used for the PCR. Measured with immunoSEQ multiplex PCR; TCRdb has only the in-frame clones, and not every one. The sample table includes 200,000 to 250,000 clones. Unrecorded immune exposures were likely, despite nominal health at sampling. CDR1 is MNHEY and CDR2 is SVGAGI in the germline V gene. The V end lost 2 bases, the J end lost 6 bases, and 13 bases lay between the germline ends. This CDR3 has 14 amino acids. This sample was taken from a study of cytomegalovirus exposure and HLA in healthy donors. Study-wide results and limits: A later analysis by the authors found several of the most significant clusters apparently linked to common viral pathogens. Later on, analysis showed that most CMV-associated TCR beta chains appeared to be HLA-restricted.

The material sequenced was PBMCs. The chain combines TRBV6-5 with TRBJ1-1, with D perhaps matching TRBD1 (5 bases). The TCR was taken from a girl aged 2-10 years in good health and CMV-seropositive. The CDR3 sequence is CASSYRRVSSEAFF. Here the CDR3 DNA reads TGTGCCAGCAGTTACCGCAGGGTTAGTTCTGAAGCTTTCTTT.